The 14 T cell receptor beta chains reported below all come from one sample, sequenced in a study of T-cell memory formation after mild COVID-19. From the 5' RACE reads, TCRdb called clonotypes with MiXCR, one entry per CDR3 protein. The sample has hundreds of thousands of distinct CDR3 sequences, 25% to 30% seen once. Sequencing was done on a sample of PBMCs or a T cell subset sorted from them (not recorded which). Receptors originate from an adult woman who had mild COVID-19 (a few samples of this study predate the infection). Cell type and time point are not known.

V is TRBV7-2 and J is TRBJ2-7; TRBD2 is a possible D gene (5 bases). The germline V and J ends were trimmed by 5 bases and 2 bases, with 13 bases remaining between them. Per the germline V gene, CDR1 is SGHTA and CDR2 is FQGNSA. This CDR3 contains 14 residues. This CDR3 reads CASSQHGVTYEQYF. CDR3 sequence (DNA): TGTGCCAGCAGCCAGCACGGGGTGACCTACGAGCAGTACTTC.

This clonotype has more than one count but fewer than ten. The chain combines TRBV24-1 with TRBJ2-7; D may match TRBD1 or TRBD2 (5 bases each). Trimming left V 2 bases short and J 3 bases short, with 13 bases between. The CDR3 runs to 15 residues. Germline CDR1 KGHDR, CDR2 SFDVKD. The CDR3 loop reads CATSDSGTAHYEQYF. Here the CDR3 DNA reads TGTGCCACCAGTGATTCCGGGACGGCGCACTACGAGCAGTACTTC.

The chain is built from TRBV7-9 and TRBJ2-7; D uncertain. V lost 6 bases and J 6 bases, leaving 12 bases between the germline ends. Germline V gene sequence: CDR1 SEHNR, CDR2 FQNEAQ (reference sequence). This CDR3 comprises 12 residues. The CDR3 is CASRIGVGEQYF. CDR3 sequence (DNA): TGTGCCAGCAGAATTGGGGTTGGCGAGCAGTACTTC.

This chain joins TRBV12-3 or TRBV12-4 and TRBJ2-1; 9 bases match TRBD1. The junction had 7 bases not matched to a gene; V was cut back by 5 bases and J by 8 bases. This CDR3 is 14 amino acids long. The CDR3 bases are TGTGCCAGCAGTCCCCGGGACAGGGCGGATGAGCAGTTCTTC. This gives the protein CASSPRDRADEQFF.

The chain links TRBV20-1 to TRBJ2-1; D is ambiguous. The CDR3 loop spans 12 amino acids. V was cut by 5 bases and J by 9 bases, with 14 bases left in between. Germline V lookup: CDR1 DFQATT, CDR2 SNEGSKA (reference sequence). Here the CDR3 reads CSAGSFVSEQFF. The CDR3 DNA follows: TGCAGTGCTGGTTCTTTTGTCAGTGAGCAGTTCTTC.

V gene TRBV12-3 or TRBV12-4 combines with J gene TRBJ2-1; 10 nucleotides align to TRBD2. V shed 3 bases and J 6 bases; nucleotides not matched to a gene: 5. The CDR3 is 15 amino acids. The CDR3 spells CASSFLAGAPNEQFF. In DNA form, the CDR3 reads TGTGCCAGCAGTTTCCTAGCGGGGGCCCCCAATGAGCAGTTCTTC.

This clonotype was seen a handful of times. This chain connects TRBV27 to TRBJ2-2; 12 bases agree with TRBD1. CDR1 and CDR2 (germline): MNHEY, SMNVEV (reference sequence). The CDR3 has 18 residues. Trimming cost V 2 bases and J 4 bases; bases outside gene matches: 8. The CDR3, as DNA: TGTGCCAGCAGTTTAAGGGACAGGGGGCCATCGGGCACCGGGGAGCTGTTTTTT. It translates to CASSLRDRGPSGTGELFF.

This clonotype occurred a few times. The chain combines TRBV12-3 or TRBV12-4 with TRBJ2-1; D is unresolved. The V end was cut by 6 bases, the J end by 10 bases, with 13 bases between. There are 12 residues in the CDR3. CDR3 loop: CASSPPRKEQFF. In DNA form, the CDR3 reads TGTGCCAGCAGCCCCCCCCGGAAGGAGCAGTTCTTC.

This clonotype was found a few times. The chain recombines TRBV9 with TRBJ2-1, with no clear D. This CDR3 is built from 12 residues. V dropped 3 bases and J dropped 8 bases, with 9 bases sitting between them. Germline V CDR1 and CDR2: SGDLS, YYNGEE. CDR3 nucleotide sequence: TGTGCCAGCAGCGCCGACAACGATGAGCAGTTCTTC. Its protein product is CASSADNDEQFF. Combining the CDR3 with reference TRBV9 and TRBJ2-1 gives the whole variable domain DSGVTQTPKHLITATGQRVTLRCSPRSGDLSVYWYQQSLDQGLQFLIQYYNGEERAKGNILERFSAQQFPDLHSELNLSSLELGDSALYFCASSADNDEQFFGPGTRLTVL.

This clonotype was detected only a few times. This chain links TRBV24-1 with TRBJ2-3, with 9 bases identical to TRBD1. Germline CDR1 KGHDR, CDR2 SFDVKD. V shed 3 bases and J 1 base; nucleotides not matched to a gene: 13. The CDR3 has 19 residues. CDR3 DNA sequence: TGTGCCACCAGTGATCCGGGGGGAACAGGGGGCGTTGGCACAGATACGCAGTATTTT. Its protein is CATSDPGGTGGVGTDTQYF.

This clonotype showed up just a few times. The V gene is TRBV9, the J gene TRBJ2-5; TRBD2 aligns across 10 bases. The germline V gene encodes CDR1 SGDLS and CDR2 YYNGEE. CDR3 length equals 16 residues. V lost 2 bases, J lost 2 bases, and 6 bases stayed unmatched. The CDR3 loop reads CASSVGSGRLQETQYF. As DNA, the CDR3 is TGTGCCAGCAGCGTTGGTAGCGGGAGGCTGCAAGAGACCCAGTACTTC. Filled out from reference TRBV9 and TRBJ2-5, the complete variable domain reads DSGVTQTPKHLITATGQRVTLRCSPRSGDLSVYWYQQSLDQGLQFLIQYYNGEERAKGNILERFSAQQFPDLHSELNLSSLELGDSALYFCASSVGSGRLQETQYFGPGTRLLVL.

This clonotype showed up just a few times. The J gene is TRBJ1-2, the V gene TRBV7-9; no firm D call. Trimming left V 5 bases short and J 3 bases short, with 10 bases between. In germline, CDR1 is SEHNR, CDR2 FQNEAQ (reference sequence). The CDR3 length is 13 residues. The CDR3 region has the DNA TGTGCCAGCAGCCCCCACGGGGACTATGGCTACACCTTC. Amino acids: CASSPHGDYGYTF.

This clonotype showed up many times. The V call is TRBV24-1, the J call TRBJ2-1; the D gene is possibly TRBD2 (5 bases). Between the trimmed V and J ends, which lost 6 bases and 9 bases, there was a span of 20 bases. This CDR3 has 15 amino acids. Germline V lookup: CDR1 KGHDR, CDR2 SFDVKD. The CDR3 spells CATSSPSLRAGEQFF. CDR3 nucleotide sequence: TGTGCCACCAGTTCCCCTAGTTTGAGGGCAGGTGAGCAGTTCTTC.

The chain recombines TRBV5-1 with TRBJ1-1; D gene unclear. The CDR3 has 13 residues. The germline V and J ends were trimmed by 0 bases and 10 bases, with 13 bases remaining between them. Germline V gives CDR1 SGHRS, CDR2 YFSETQ. CDR3 sequence: CASSLDSTNGAFF. The CDR3 nucleotides read TGCGCCAGCAGCTTGGACAGCACCAATGGAGCTTTCTTT. Full variable domain (outside the CDR3, taken from reference TRBV5-1 and TRBJ1-1): KAGVTQTPRYLIKTRGQQVTLSCSPISGHRSVSWYQQTPGQGLQFLFEYFSETQRNKGNFPGRFSGRQFSNSRSEMNVSTLELGDSALYLCASSLDSTNGAFFGQGTRLTVV.